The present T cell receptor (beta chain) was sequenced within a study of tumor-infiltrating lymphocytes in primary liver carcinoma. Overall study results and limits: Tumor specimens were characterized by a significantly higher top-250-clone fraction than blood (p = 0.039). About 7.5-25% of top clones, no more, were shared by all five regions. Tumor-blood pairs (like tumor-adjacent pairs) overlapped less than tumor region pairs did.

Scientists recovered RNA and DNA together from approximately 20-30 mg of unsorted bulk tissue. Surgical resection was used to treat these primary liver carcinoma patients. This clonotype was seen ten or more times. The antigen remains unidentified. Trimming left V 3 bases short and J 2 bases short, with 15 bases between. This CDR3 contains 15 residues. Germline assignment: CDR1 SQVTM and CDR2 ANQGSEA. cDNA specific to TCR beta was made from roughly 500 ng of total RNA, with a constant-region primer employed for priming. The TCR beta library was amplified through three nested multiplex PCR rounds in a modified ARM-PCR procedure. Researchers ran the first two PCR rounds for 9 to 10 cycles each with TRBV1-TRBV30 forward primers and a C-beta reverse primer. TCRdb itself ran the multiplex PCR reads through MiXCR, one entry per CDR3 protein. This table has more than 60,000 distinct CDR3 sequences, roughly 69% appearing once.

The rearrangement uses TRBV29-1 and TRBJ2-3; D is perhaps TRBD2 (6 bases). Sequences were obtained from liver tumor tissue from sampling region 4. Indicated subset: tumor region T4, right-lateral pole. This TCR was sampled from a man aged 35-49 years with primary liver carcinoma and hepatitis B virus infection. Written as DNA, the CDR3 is TGCAGCGTTGAGGACCTTGGACTAATCACAGATACGCAGTATTTT. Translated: CSVEDLGLITDTQYF.